The entry below gives a single T cell receptor beta chain sequence along with its context. This clonotype came up many times. The target of this receptor is not known. Within one base of it there is no much larger clone, and no base qualities were kept. The source of the sample is a study of blood T cells in healthy people across ages (dated by TCRdb to the mid-2010s). In terms of the full investigation: In model experiments, template switching captured roughly one uniquely barcoded TCR beta cDNA molecule for every two T cells. Using the same blood draw, the study looked at two additional independent replicas of 1 million unique cDNA reads for two donors, one aged 18 to 29 and the other aged 80 or older. Using deep sequencing normalized with unique cDNA molecular identifiers, the study measured how TCR beta repertoire diversity changes with age. The donors were divided into four age groups: young (average around 17 years), middle-aged (almost 40), aged (around 59) and long-lived (82). To avoid experimental bias, donors of different ages were spread randomly across the sequencing lanes.

The method behind the library was 5' RACE. For sequencing, an Illumina HiSeq 2500 was employed. A second PCR of roughly 7 to 12 cycles was run with a J-beta primer mix and a sample-barcoded 5' primer. A template-switch 5' adaptor carrying 12 random nucleotides introduced a unique molecular identifier onto each TCR beta cDNA molecule. At least 3 million CDR3-containing paired-end reads were obtained from each sample. First-strand cDNA was synthesized from all RNA with the Mint cDNA synthesis kit, primed by a TRBC-specific oligonucleotide. After uracil-DNA glycosylase treatment, a first 18-cycle PCR used universal primers M1SS and BC2_uni_R on all cDNA. As for the original processing: Each sample was normalized by randomly selecting 1 million high-quality reads, each carrying a distinct molecular identifier. Instead of being binned into consensus sequences, reads that shared molecular identifiers were thrown out. MiTCR, with a Q25 quality threshold and the strictest error-elimination algorithm, was used for CDR3 identification, clonotype clustering and error correction. Lower-bound total TCR beta diversity was estimated with a nonparametric unseen species model using Euler transformation. TCRdb reworked the public reads: Q25 trimming with fastp, MiXCR clone assembly, productive beta chains retained. For every CDR3 protein sequence, its rows merge into one entry that carries the most common genes and DNA. The V and J calls were not made by the authors but by TCRdb's processing. The sample contains 1.4 million or so distinct CDR3 sequences, about 45% of them found a single time. The ten largest clonotypes hold 4% of the sample.

Broad study findings and their caveats: Estimates of total diversity from one million sequenced T cells were regarded as lower bounds and underestimates. As age increased, observed TCR beta diversity per million T cells dropped in a roughly linear way, and a significant reduction was already evident by age 40. The long-lived group showed more naive CD4+ T cells, fewer expanded clones and increased TCR diversity than the aged group, suggesting age selection. Observed TCR beta diversity correlated strongly with the percentage of naive T cells measured by flow cytometry. Because donor CMV infection status was unknown, age-related changes in expanded clonotypes were potentially confounded. Since profiling was done on bulk unsorted PBMCs, naive and antigen-experienced compartments could not be conclusively compared.

In the germline V gene, CDR1 corresponds to MNHEY and CDR2 to SVGAGI. The cysteine opens and the phenylalanine closes a CDR3 of 12 amino acids. This entry keeps only the CDR3 DNA: 36 bases, framed from base 1. The V end gives up 5 bases and the J end 7 bases, leaving 1 base in the junction not matched to a gene. Systemically healthy Caucasian individuals from Russia, 35 to 40 in total and aged about 6 to 95 years, were included as donors. Each donor gave about 9.8 milliliters of peripheral blood, drawn into EDTA-treated Vacutainer tubes. Ficoll-Paque density-gradient centrifugation was used to isolate PBMCs, with at least 7 million per sample. Trizol reagent was used to extract total RNA from PBMCs, with at least 5.5 micrograms per sample. Naive CD45RAhigh/CD27high T cell percentages were measured by flow cytometry on a PBMC aliquot from every donor.

The TCR comes from a woman between 18 and 29 years old in good health. Specimen: blood. The chain is made from TRBV6-5 and TRBJ2-1; a stretch of 8 junction bases matches TRBD1. The CDR3 protein sequence reads: CASSHRGNEQFF. The bases are TGTGCCAGCAGTCACAGGGGGAATGAGCAGTTCTTC.